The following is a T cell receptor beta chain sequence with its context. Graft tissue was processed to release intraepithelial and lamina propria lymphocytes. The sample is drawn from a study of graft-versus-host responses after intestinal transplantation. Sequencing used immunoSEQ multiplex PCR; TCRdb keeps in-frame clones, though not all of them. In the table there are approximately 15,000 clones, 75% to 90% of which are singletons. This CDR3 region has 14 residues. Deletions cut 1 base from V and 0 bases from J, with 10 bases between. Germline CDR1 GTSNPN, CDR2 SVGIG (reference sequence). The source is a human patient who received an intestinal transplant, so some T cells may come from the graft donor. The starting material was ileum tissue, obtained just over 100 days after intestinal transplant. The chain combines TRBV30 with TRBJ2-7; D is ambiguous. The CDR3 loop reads CAWSGAASSYEQYF. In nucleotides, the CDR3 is TGTGCCTGGAGTGGTGCGGCCAGCTCCTACGAGCAGTACTTC.